This paragraph reports one T cell receptor beta chain. The antigen remains unidentified. This specimen comes from a study of post-analysis software for immune sequencing data. Unique molecular identifiers tagged the TCR beta cDNA libraries. TCRdb used MiXCR to reprocess the PCR reads, holding one entry per CDR3 protein. The sample consists of over 700,000 distinct CDR3 sequences, just under 30% of them appearing once. This CDR3 is 13 amino acids long. Trimming cost V 6 bases and J 6 bases, with 14 bases left between them. Germline assignment: CDR1 SGHTA and CDR2 FQGNSA. Whole-study results and caveats: Samples from a shared batch, those prepared together, strongly co-clustered by F measure. Elevated frequency relative to controls characterized several TRBV segments in patients, TRBV5-6, TRBV5-1 and TRBV20-1 among them. Normalized Chao1 diversity in multiple sclerosis patients fell significantly below that of controls.

Specimen: blood. This chain connects TRBV7-2 to TRBJ1-2; a possible D gene is TRBD1 (6 bases). The sequence derives from a girl aged 5 to 17 with multiple sclerosis. CDR3 in amino acids: CASSSRGGHGYTF. The CDR3 DNA reads TGTGCCAGCAGTTCCAGGGGAGGGCATGGCTACACCTTC.